These 18 T cell receptor beta chains share one sample of origin, sequenced in a study of T cells in Graves' hyperthyroidism and ophthalmopathy. Authors of the study amplified TCR beta CDR3 regions from RNA transcripts. The HTBI primer set served for first-round RT-PCR of the TCR CDR3. Using its own MiXCR run on the multiplex PCR reads, TCRdb lists one record per CDR3 protein. The sample contains 370,000 or so distinct CDR3 sequences, 15% to 19% of which appear only once. Sequenced input: blood. Source of these receptors: a woman younger than 30 with Graves' hyperthyroidism that later progressed to Graves' ophthalmopathy.

At least ten counts were recorded for this clonotype. The V gene is TRBV2, the J gene TRBJ2-1, with D possibly TRBD1 on 6 matching bases. The CDR3 runs 15 residues. Germline lookup yields CDR1 SNHLY and CDR2 FYNNEI. Trimming shortened V by 5 bases and J by 10 bases, and 21 bases separated the two germline ends. The CDR3 DNA sequence: TGTGCCAGCAGTAAAGACAGGAATAAACAGGAGGAGCAGTTCTTC. Its translation is CASSKDRNKQEEQFF.

This clonotype was observed many times. The chain joins TRBV20-1 to TRBJ2-7; 8 bases agree with TRBD1. Trimming removed 6 bases from V and 4 bases from J; junction bases left unmatched: 11. Germline V gene data show CDR1 as DFQATT and CDR2 as SNEGSKA (reference sequence). The CDR3 is 14 residues long. CDR3 nucleotide sequence: TGCAGTGCGGGCGCCTGGGACAGGAGTTACGAGCAGTACTTC. The encoded protein is CSAGAWDRSYEQYF.

This clonotype was recorded at least ten times. This chain connects TRBV6-1 to TRBJ2-3, with 8 bases matching TRBD2. V dropped 4 bases and J dropped 4; count of bases not matched to a gene: 4. Germline V gene sequence: CDR1 MNHNS, CDR2 SASEGT. This CDR3 comprises 14 residues. The CDR3 region is CASSGPSGPDTQYF. The DNA of the CDR3 is TGTGCCAGCAGTGGCCCTAGCGGGCCAGATACGCAGTATTTT.

This clonotype was recorded a few times. In DNA, the CDR3 is TGTGCCAGCAGTGAAGCGGCAGGGGTCTACAATGAGCAGTTCTTC. It translates to CASSEAAGVYNEQFF. The rearrangement joins TRBV25-1 to TRBJ2-1; possibly TRBD1 for D (6 bases). The CDR3 runs to 15 residues. V lost 2 bases to trimming and J lost 3 bases, with 11 bases between them. The germline V gene encodes CDR1 MGHDK and CDR2 SYGVNS.

This clonotype was seen ten or more times. The J gene is TRBJ2-4, the V gene TRBV7-9; D remains ambiguous. There are 17 residues in the CDR3. Germline lookup yields CDR1 SEHNR and CDR2 FQNEAQ (reference sequence). V lost 4 bases to trimming and J lost 6 bases, with 22 bases between them. CDR3 in amino acids: CASSSPRQETSRNIQYF. In DNA, the CDR3 is TGTGCCAGCAGCTCCCCTAGGCAGGAGACCTCCAGAAACATTCAGTACTTC.

There are many counts of this clonotype. The chain joins TRBV7-8 to TRBJ1-2; tentatively, D is TRBD1 (5 bases). Germline-derived CDR1 and CDR2 are SGHVS and FQNEAQ. V was trimmed by 5 bases and J by 3 bases, leaving 16 bases between them. This CDR3 has 15 amino acids. The CDR3 sequence: CASSPGHRQDYGYTF. CDR3 sequence (DNA): TGTGCCAGCAGCCCTGGACACAGACAAGACTATGGCTACACCTTC.

This clonotype was seen just once. The chain links TRBV27 to TRBJ1-6; 10 bases align to TRBD1. J gave up 0 bases and V 1 base, and 15 bases lay outside the gene matches. The CDR3 contains 22 residues. CDR1 and CDR2 (germline): MNHEY, SMNVEV (reference sequence). DNA for the CDR3: TGTGCCAGCAGTTTATACGGGGACAGGGGTTTTTACTACCGCTCCTATAATTCACCCCTCCACTTT. Translated: CASSLYGDRGFYYRSYNSPLHF.

This clonotype was observed many times. This chain links TRBV19 with TRBJ2-3; 10 bases are shared with TRBD1. Germline trimming cut 9 bases from V and 3 bases from J; bases unmatched to any gene: 3. Germline lookup yields CDR1 LNHDA and CDR2 SQIVND (reference sequence). This CDR3 has 13 residues. For the CDR3, the DNA is TGTGCCAGCAGGGACAGGGGAACAGATACGCAGTATTTT. It yields the protein CASRDRGTDTQYF.

This clonotype has a handful of counts. This sequence joins TRBV6-5 and TRBJ1-6; D remains unclear. The CDR3 covers 15 residues. The V end lost 0 bases, the J end lost 4 bases, and 7 bases lay between the germline ends. Germline lookup yields CDR1 MNHEY and CDR2 SVGAGI. CDR3 nucleotides: TGTGCCAGCAGTTACTCGGACGGTTATAATTCACCCCTCCACTTT. Protein: CASSYSDGYNSPLHF.

In its sample, this clonotype was seen many times. The CDR3 coding sequence is TGTGCCAGCAGTGACCCCTCAGGGACTAGCAATCAGCCCCAGCATTTT. It codes for CASSDPSGTSNQPQHF. The J gene is TRBJ1-5, the V gene TRBV6-1, with TRBD1 as a possible D gene (5 bases). The CDR3 runs to 16 residues. CDR1 is MNHNS, CDR2 SASEGT, per germline. Trimming stripped 3 bases from V and 0 bases from J, with 12 bases between.

The chain recombines TRBV7-6 with TRBJ2-7; D remains ambiguous. CDR3 length: 14 amino acids. V was pared by 2 bases and J by 2 bases, with 10 bases between. Looked up from germline, CDR1 is SGHVS and CDR2 is FNYEAQ. The CDR3 protein is CASSLLSEAYEQYF. In nucleotides, the CDR3 is TGTGCCAGCAGCTTACTTTCAGAGGCCTACGAGCAGTACTTC.

The gene calls are TRBV29-1 and TRBJ1-3; D call uncertain. The CDR3 sequence is 13 residues long. V was trimmed by 4 bases and J by 6 bases, leaving 13 bases between them. The germline CDR1 and CDR2 sequences are SQVTM and ANQGSEA. DNA of the CDR3: TGCAGCGTTGGTGGCAGCCTTCAAAACACCATATATTTT. It codes for CSVGGSLQNTIYF.

This clonotype has a count of ten or more. This chain joins TRBV7-2 and TRBJ2-5; 10 bases are shared with TRBD2. The CDR3 spans 14 residues. CDR1 SGHTA and CDR2 FQGNSA come from the germline V gene. With 5 bases clipped from V and 7 bases from J, the junction kept 7 bases outside the gene matches. CDR3 nucleotide sequence: TGTGCCAGCAGCCCTAGCGGGAGAGAGGGGACCCAGTACTTC. This encodes CASSPSGREGTQYF.

The sample holds a few counts of this clonotype. The chain joins TRBV3-1 to TRBJ2-2; TRBD2 aligns across 7 bases. V lost 1 base, J lost 4 bases, and 9 bases stayed unmatched. The CDR3 runs to 17 residues. Germline loops: CDR1 LGHDT, CDR2 YNNKEL (reference sequence). CDR3 sequence (DNA): TGTGCCAGCAGCCAAGGTAACCGCGGGAGACGCACCGGGGAGCTGTTTTTT. It is translated as CASSQGNRGRRTGELFF. Filled out from reference TRBV3-1 and TRBJ2-2, the complete variable domain reads DTAVSQTPKYLVTQMGNDKSIKCEQNLGHDTMYWYKQDSKKFLKIMFSYNNKELIINETVPNRFSPKSPDKAHLNLHINSLELGDSAVYFCASSQGNRGRRTGELFFGEGSRLTVL.

This chain joins TRBV24-1 and TRBJ2-4, with 7 positions matching TRBD2. The CDR3 contains 18 residues. The V and J ends lost 7 bases and 7 bases, in that order; junction bases with no gene match: 21. Germline lookup yields CDR1 KGHDR and CDR2 SFDVKD. The CDR3 spells CATRRGAGEVGVWNIQYF. CDR3 nucleotide sequence: TGTGCCACCAGGCGCGGTGCGGGAGAGGTGGGTGTGTGGAACATTCAGTACTTC.

As regards this clonotype: Its ends do not fully match the called genes, so a read error is possible. The chain uses TRBV6-1 and TRBJ2-7, with D uncertain. The CDR3 sequence is 11 residues long. Germline V gene sequence: CDR1 MNHNS, CDR2 SASEGT. DNA of the CDR3: TGTGCCGGCAGTGAAAACTACGAGCAGTACTTC. It yields the protein CAGSENYEQYF.

The J gene is TRBJ2-6, the V gene TRBV5-1; D is possibly TRBD1 or TRBD2 (6 bases each). Germline V gene lookup returns CDR1 SGHRS and CDR2 YFSETQ. CDR3 length: 19 residues. V lost 3 bases and J 1 base, leaving 20 bases between the germline ends. The CDR3 reads CASSSNPGALGSGANVLTF. The CDR3 nucleotides are TGCGCCAGCAGCTCCAACCCGGGGGCGTTGGGGTCTGGGGCCAACGTCCTGACTTTC.

This clonotype was seen at least ten times. V usage is TRBV27 and J usage is TRBJ2-1; 10 bases fit TRBD2. The CDR3 loop spans 14 amino acids. CDR1 is MNHEY, CDR2 SMNVEV, per germline (reference sequence). V was clipped by 6 bases and J by 5 bases; unmatched bases: 4. CDR3 bases: TGTGCCAGCAGGAGTAGCGGGGGGAACAATGAGCAGTTCTTC. It codes for CASRSSGGNNEQFF.